These 29 T cell receptor beta chains originate from one sample sequenced in a study of OX40 agonist ivuxolimab in advanced cancers. Sequencing was performed with immunoSEQ multiplex PCR; in TCRdb, only in-frame clones are kept and a portion is missing. The sample contains about 22,000 clones, approximately 80% of which appear only once. The sample was CD4+ or CD8+ T cells sorted from blood, taken in a trial of the OX40 agonist ivuxolimab. Source of these receptors: an adult with an advanced solid tumor such as melanoma, head and neck, liver or kidney cancer.

This sequence joins TRBV7-9 and TRBJ2-2; 8 nucleotides match TRBD1. V gave up 3 bases and J gave up 9 bases; unmatched junction bases: 12. The CDR3 covers 16 residues. Germline V gene data show CDR1 as SEHNR and CDR2 as FQNEAQ (reference sequence). CDR3 amino acids: CASSFPGQGRFWELFF. For the CDR3, the DNA is TGTGCCAGCAGCTTCCCCGGACAGGGAAGGTTCTGGGAGCTGTTTTTT.

This clone occurred once. The rearrangement uses TRBV25-1 and TRBJ1-3; D is ambiguous. V was cut by 4 bases and J by 3 bases, with 7 bases left in between. This CDR3 is 13 amino acids long. CDR1 and CDR2 (germline): MGHDK, SYGVNS. The CDR3: CASSGPGGNTIYF. The CDR3 bases are TGTGCCAGCAGTGGCCCTGGTGGAAACACCATATATTTT.

The rearrangement joins TRBV6-1 to TRBJ2-7, with 8 bases matching TRBD1. Germline lookup yields CDR1 MNHNS and CDR2 SASEGT. J lost 4 bases, V lost 6 bases, and 11 bases had no gene match. This CDR3 is 15 amino acids long. This CDR3 reads CASRSRQGQGYEQYF. CDR3 sequence (DNA): TGTGCCAGCAGATCCCGACAGGGGCAAGGGTACGAGCAGTACTTC.

In this sample, this clone turned up a few times. The chain is built from TRBV30 and TRBJ1-5; no definite D call. CDR1 is GTSNPN and CDR2 is SVGIG in the germline V gene (reference sequence). Trimming pared 0 bases from V and 4 bases from J, leaving 7 bases between. CDR3 length: 13 amino acids. CDR3 in amino acids: CAWSVDINQPQHF. The CDR3 DNA follows: TGTGCCTGGAGTGTAGACATTAATCAGCCCCAGCATTTT.

This clone was seen just once. CDR3 loop: CASSVFNYNEQFF. The CDR3 bases are TGTGCCAGTAGTGTATTTAACTACAATGAGCAGTTCTTC. The chain recombines TRBV19 with TRBJ2-1; D is ambiguous. V shed 5 bases and J shed 3 bases, with 8 bases lying between them. The CDR3 loop spans 13 amino acids. Germline assignment: CDR1 LNHDA and CDR2 SQIVND (reference sequence).

This chain joins TRBV11-2 and TRBJ2-1, with 11 positions matching TRBD2. The CDR3 runs 16 residues. Per germline, CDR1 SGHAT and CDR2 FQNNGV. With V trimmed by 8 bases and J by 0 bases, 6 bases remained unmatched. CDR3 in amino acids: CASSDSGRGSYNEQFF. CDR3 sequence (DNA): TGTGCCAGCTCTGATAGCGGGAGGGGCTCCTACAATGAGCAGTTCTTC.

This clone is categorized as medium-sized (0.01 to 0.1%). This chain links TRBV6-1 with TRBJ2-3; the match to TRBD2 covers 11 bases. CDR1 and CDR2 from the germline V gene are MNHNS and SASEGT. CDR3 size: 17 residues. J gave up 4 bases and V 2 bases, and 8 bases lay outside the gene matches. CDR3 nucleotide sequence: TGTGCCAGCAGTGAACAGACTAGCGGGATTCGTGCAGATACGCAGTATTTT. It codes for CASSEQTSGIRADTQYF.

The V call is TRBV27, the J call TRBJ2-2, with 9 bases aligning to TRBD1. The CDR3 has 17 amino acids. J was trimmed by 3 bases and V by 6 bases; bases with no gene match: 11. The germline V gene has CDR1 MNHEY and CDR2 SMNVEV (reference sequence). CDR3 coding DNA: TGTGCCAGCAGGAGAGGTGAAGGGACAGGGCACACCGGGGAGCTGTTTTTT. It yields the protein CASRRGEGTGHTGELFF.

The rearrangement joins TRBV6-5 to TRBJ1-5, with no clear D. The V gene lost 5 bases and the J gene lost 0 bases, with 11 bases spanning the gap. The V gene's germline CDR1 is MNHEY and CDR2 SVGAGI. The CDR3 is made up of 15 amino acids. The CDR3 loop is CASSQDGYSNQPQHF. CDR3 DNA sequence: TGTGCCAGCAGTCAAGACGGCTATAGCAATCAGCCCCAGCATTTT.

The chain uses TRBV30 and TRBJ2-2; the match to TRBD2 covers 12 bases. V was clipped by 5 bases and J by 0 bases; unmatched bases: 7. The CDR3 covers 17 residues. Germline V lookup: CDR1 GTSNPN, CDR2 SVGIG (reference sequence). DNA for the CDR3: TGTGCCTGGCTCGTACTAGCGGGAGGTCCGAACACCGGGGAGCTGTTTTTT. As protein: CAWLVLAGGPNTGELFF.

This clone has only a few counts. This rearrangement joins TRBV14 to TRBJ2-3; 14 bases are shared with TRBD2. Germline V lookup: CDR1 SGHDN, CDR2 FVKESK. The CDR3 totals 17 residues. With 3 bases clipped from V and 3 bases from J, the junction kept 5 bases outside the gene matches. The CDR3 protein is CASSHLGTSGRTDTQYF. Here the CDR3 DNA reads TGTGCCAGCAGCCACCTCGGGACTAGCGGGAGAACAGATACGCAGTATTTT.

The chain has TRBV6-5 and TRBJ2-7; D is unclear. The V end was cut by 2 bases, the J end by 0 bases, with 5 bases between. The CDR3 runs to 13 residues. Germline V CDR1 and CDR2: MNHEY, SVGAGI. The CDR3 DNA reads TGTGCCAGCAGTTACGACGGCTCCTACGAGCAGTACTTC. Its translation: CASSYDGSYEQYF.

CDR3 nucleotides: TGTGCCAGCAGCTTGTGGGGGGCTAATGAAAAACTGTTTTTT. Its protein is CASSLWGANEKLFF. V usage is TRBV5-6 and J usage is TRBJ1-4; TRBD1 is a possible D gene (5 bases). The germline V and J ends were trimmed by 1 base and 3 bases, with 7 bases remaining between them. CDR3 length equals 14 residues. CDR1 is SGHDT, CDR2 YYEEEE, per germline. The full variable domain, in which reference TRBV5-6 and TRBJ1-4 provide the parts outside the CDR3, is DAGVTQSPTHLIKTRGQQVTLRCSPKSGHDTVSWYQQALGQGPQFIFQYYEEEERQRGNFPDRFSGHQFPNYSSELNVNALLLGDSALYLCASSLWGANEKLFFGSGTQLSVL.

This sequence joins TRBV13 and TRBJ2-4, with 8 bases aligning to TRBD1. Germline lookup yields CDR1 PRHDT and CDR2 FYEKMQ (reference sequence). Germline trimming cut 5 bases from V and 6 bases from J; bases unmatched to any gene: 9. This CDR3 region has 15 residues. The CDR3 loop reads CASSALTGVGNIQYF. The CDR3 DNA is TGTGCCAGCAGCGCCCTGACAGGGGTCGGAAACATTCAGTACTTC. The full variable domain, its missing parts supplied by reference TRBV13 and TRBJ2-4, is AAGVIQSPRHLIKEKRETATLKCYPIPRHDTVYWYQQGPGQDPQFLISFYEKMQSDKGSIPDRFSAQQFSDYHSELNMSSLELGDSALYFCASSALTGVGNIQYFGAGTRLSVL.

The chain uses TRBV27 and TRBJ2-5; 7 nucleotides line up with TRBD2. CDR3 size: 19 residues. Germline values: CDR1 MNHEY, CDR2 SMNVEV (reference sequence). Germline trimming cut 4 bases from V and 5 bases from J; bases unmatched to any gene: 22. CDR3 in amino acids: CASSSLAGEPDGKGETQYF. The CDR3 region has the DNA TGTGCCAGCAGTTCCCTGGCGGGAGAGCCGGACGGGAAGGGGGAGACCCAGTACTTC.

This chain joins TRBV4-2 and TRBJ2-5; 9 bases agree with TRBD2. Germline-derived CDR1 and CDR2 are LGHNA and YNFKEQ. J gave up 5 bases and V 0 bases, and 4 bases lay outside the gene matches. The CDR3 has 15 residues. CDR3 coding DNA: TGTGCCAGCAGCCAAGAGGCTAGCGGGACCGAGACCCAGTACTTC. Protein sequence: CASSQEASGTETQYF.

This clone was detected a few times. A far larger clone is one nucleotide away, so this likely arose from a read error. The sample holds other DNA sequences that translate to the same CDR3. The V call is TRBV25-1, the J call TRBJ1-3, with unresolved D. CDR1 is MGHDK and CDR2 is SYGVNS in the germline V gene. The CDR3 sequence is 12 residues long. V was cut by 6 bases and J by 0 bases, with 3 bases left in between. CDR3 sequence reads: CASSPSGNTIYF. DNA of the CDR3: TGTGCCAGCAGCCCCTCTGGAAACACCATATATTTT.

The chain couples TRBV28 to TRBJ2-5; perhaps D is TRBD1 or TRBD2 (7 bases each). This CDR3 is built from 15 residues. Trimming left V 6 bases short and J 2 bases short, with 16 bases between. CDR1 MDHEN and CDR2 SYDVKM come from the germline V gene. CDR3 DNA: TGTGCCAGCAGGGGACGGGGGGACAGACAAGAGACCCAGTACTTC. Protein sequence: CASRGRGDRQETQYF. Together with reference TRBV28 and TRBJ2-5, the CDR3 gives the full variable domain: DVKVTQSSRYLVKRTGEKVFLECVQDMDHENMFWYRQDPGLGLRLIYFSYDVKMKEKGDIPEGYSVSREKKERFSLILESASTNQTSMYLCASRGRGDRQETQYFGPGTRLLVL.

This clone was counted a single time. The rearrangement links TRBV7-9 to TRBJ2-7, with D hard to call. V lost 10 bases, J lost 1 base, and 17 bases lay in between. Germline CDR1 is SEHNR and CDR2 is FQNEAQ (reference sequence). The CDR3 contains 14 residues. CDR3 DNA: TGTGCCACCGAGACGGGTGGTTCATCCTACGAGCAGTACTTC. This translates into CATETGGSSYEQYF.

The chain is built from TRBV7-9 and TRBJ2-5; unclear D gene. The assigned J gene may be wrong: the sequence end matches TRBJ2-7 better. Germline V lookup: CDR1 SEHNR, CDR2 FQNEAQ (reference sequence). The CDR3 has 14 amino acids. Here the CDR3 reads CASSLAGRTYEQYF. The CDR3, as DNA: TGTGCCAGCAGCTTAGCAGGCAGGACCTACGAGCAGTACTTC.

The chain recombines TRBV6-5 with TRBJ1-5, with a possible D match to TRBD1 (5 bases). V lost 0 bases and J 4 bases, leaving 10 bases between the germline ends. CDR1 and CDR2 from the germline V gene are MNHEY and SVGAGI. The CDR3 covers 15 residues. CDR3 bases: TGTGCCAGCAGTTACTCCCCAGAGGGGAATCAGCCCCAGCATTTT. This codes for CASSYSPEGNQPQHF.

The J gene is TRBJ2-7, the V gene TRBV15; perhaps TRBD1 as D (6 bases). The V and J ends lost 8 bases and 2 bases respectively, with 13 bases between them. This CDR3 has 13 residues. Germline V CDR1 and CDR2: LNHNV, YYDKDF (reference sequence). The CDR3 bases are TGTGCCACCGGGGGCGGTAGACCCTACGAGCAGTACTTC. Encoded protein: CATGGGRPYEQYF.

The chain recombines TRBV6-5 with TRBJ1-1; a possible D gene is TRBD1 (6 bases). Trimming removed 6 bases at V and 6 bases at J, with 20 bases between. This CDR3 comprises 15 residues. From germline, CDR1 is MNHEY and CDR2 SVGAGI. The CDR3 DNA sequence: TGTGCCAGCAGGAAAGGGGGGGAAACATGGGCTGAAGCTTTCTTT. Translating it yields CASRKGGETWAEAFF.

This chain uses TRBV5-4 with TRBJ2-5, with D unclear. V dropped 5 bases and J dropped 11 bases, with 25 bases sitting between them. The germline gives CDR1 SGHNT, CDR2 YYREEE (reference sequence). The CDR3 is 15 residues long. This chain's CDR3 is CASSYMSSTSPEQYF. DNA for the CDR3: TGTGCCAGCAGTTATATGTCTTCGACATCCCCTGAGCAGTACTTC.

This clone came up a few times. This likely traces to a read error, being one base from a far larger clone. Other nucleotide sequences from this sample produce the same CDR3. CDR3 sequence: CASSQVLNEQFF. CDR3 nucleotides: TGTGCCAGCAGCCAAGTTCTCAATGAGCAGTTCTTC. The rearrangement uses TRBV5-4 and TRBJ2-1; the D is unclear. The V end was cut by 4 bases, the J end by 6 bases, with 8 bases between. Germline CDR1 reads SGHNT; CDR2 reads YYREEE (reference sequence). This CDR3 has 12 amino acids.

V usage is TRBV29-1 and J usage is TRBJ2-1, with TRBD2 identical over 16 bases. CDR3 length equals 15 residues. V was clipped by 3 bases and J by 8 bases; unmatched bases: 4. Germline lookup yields CDR1 SQVTM and CDR2 ANQGSEA. In DNA form, the CDR3 reads TGCAGCGTTGAGGGACTAGCGGGAGGGATATATGAGCAGTTCTTC. Residues: CSVEGLAGGIYEQFF.

The chain links TRBV25-1 to TRBJ1-1; 9 bases fit TRBD1. Trimming at V came to 2 bases and at J to 5 bases, leaving 9 bases not matched to a gene. Germline assignment: CDR1 MGHDK and CDR2 SYGVNS. The CDR3 sequence is 16 residues long. This chain's CDR3 is CASSEAGTGSMTEAFF. The CDR3 DNA reads as TGTGCCAGCAGTGAAGCCGGGACAGGGAGTATGACTGAAGCTTTCTTT.

This chain uses TRBV5-1 with TRBJ2-7; D may correspond to TRBD1 or TRBD2 (6 bases each). CDR3 size: 15 residues. Trimming shortened V by 4 bases and J by 3 bases, and 17 bases separated the two germline ends. The germline CDR1 and CDR2 sequences are SGHRS and YFSETQ. The CDR3 nucleotides are TGCGCCAGCAGCGGACTACGGGACACGAACTACGAGCAGTACTTC. Translation gives CASSGLRDTNYEQYF.

The chain has TRBV6-4 and TRBJ2-5; TRBD2 aligns across 8 bases. Germline assignment: CDR1 MRHNA and CDR2 SNTAGT. This CDR3 spans 15 amino acids. V gave up 4 bases and J gave up 1 base; unmatched junction bases: 5. The CDR3 DNA sequence: TGTGCCAGCAGTGTGGCGGGGGGCTCCCAAGAGACCCAGTACTTC. This gives the protein CASSVAGGSQETQYF.